This is a list of T cell receptor beta chains from one sample in a study of early T cells in non-severe SARS-CoV-2 infection. Each CDR3 protein gets one entry after TCRdb re-called the 5' RACE reads with MiXCR. The sample holds approximately 58,000 distinct CDR3 sequences, 6.2% seen once. The sequenced material came from whole blood. These receptors were taken from an adult who was a healthcare worker with PCR-confirmed SARS-CoV-2 infection or an uninfected control (not recorded which). The CDR3 runs from the conserved cysteine through the conserved F or W. Fields, in order: J gene, V gene, D gene, clone size, CDR3 DNA, CDR3 protein. A D gene is named only where the DNA matches it firmly. Only part of the rows carry a size: once, few, many, or a class if the clone is expanded.

j_call: TRBJ2-1; v_call: TRBV5-5; d_call: -; clone_size: many; cdr3_nt: TGTGCCAGCAGCCCTAGAGTGAGTTCCTACAATGAGCAGTTCTTC; cdr3_aa: CASSPRVSSYNEQFF
j_call: TRBJ2-3; v_call: TRBV7-9; d_call: -; clone_size: -; cdr3_nt: TGTGCCAGCAGCCCGGAAACATGGACAGATACGCAGTATTTT; cdr3_aa: CASSPETWTDTQYF
j_call: TRBJ2-7; v_call: TRBV5-1; d_call: TRBD2; clone_size: -; cdr3_nt: TGCGCCAGCAGCGTCACTAGCGGGGGACCCTACGAGCAGTACTTC; cdr3_aa: CASSVTSGGPYEQYF
j_call: TRBJ1-2; v_call: TRBV3-1; d_call: TRBD1; clone_size: few; cdr3_nt: TGTGCCAGCAGCCAAGTAGGGGGACAGGGGGCGTACGGCTACACCTTC; cdr3_aa: CASSQVGGQGAYGYTF
j_call: TRBJ1-5; v_call: TRBV2; d_call: -; clone_size: many; cdr3_nt: TGTGCCAGCAGTGAAGCGCTTCGGAAAGGGACGCAGCCCCAGCATTTT; cdr3_aa: CASSEALRKGTQPQHF
j_call: TRBJ2-3; v_call: TRBV18; d_call: -; clone_size: -; cdr3_nt: TGTGCCAGCTCACTCCGCACAGGGTCCGCAGATACGCAGTATTTT; cdr3_aa: CASSLRTGSADTQYF
j_call: TRBJ1-2; v_call: TRBV5-1; d_call: TRBD1; clone_size: many; cdr3_nt: TGCGCCAGCAGCCACGGGACAGCATATAACTATGGCTACACCTTC; cdr3_aa: CASSHGTAYNYGYTF
j_call: TRBJ2-5; v_call: TRBV12-3/TRBV12-4; d_call: -; clone_size: -; cdr3_nt: TGTGCCAGCAGTCCCCCGGCGGGGGCTCAAGAGACCCAGTACTTC; cdr3_aa: CASSPPAGAQETQYF
j_call: TRBJ2-7; v_call: TRBV12-3/TRBV12-4; d_call: TRBD2; clone_size: many; cdr3_nt: TGTGCCAGCAGCCCAGACCGGACTAGCGACTACGAGCAGTACTTC; cdr3_aa: CASSPDRTSDYEQYF
j_call: TRBJ1-2; v_call: TRBV5-1; d_call: -; clone_size: many; cdr3_nt: TGCGCCAGCAGCTGGACGGACCCTACGTCTGGCTACACCTTC; cdr3_aa: CASSWTDPTSGYTF
j_call: TRBJ2-2; v_call: TRBV24-1; d_call: -; clone_size: few; cdr3_nt: TGTGCCACCAGTGATTCACAGGGCCTCCATCGGGAGCTGTTTTTT; cdr3_aa: CATSDSQGLHRELFF
j_call: TRBJ2-2; v_call: TRBV20-1; d_call: TRBD1; clone_size: few; cdr3_nt: TGCAGTGCTAGAGAAACGTCCAGGGGGCCCACCGGGGAGCTGTTTTTT; cdr3_aa: CSARETSRGPTGELFF
j_call: TRBJ1-6; v_call: TRBV7-2; d_call: -; clone_size: many; cdr3_nt: TGTGCCAGCAGCTTAGCGGGCGAAGGGCCACCCCTCCACTTT; cdr3_aa: CASSLAGEGPPLHF
j_call: TRBJ2-3; v_call: TRBV12-3/TRBV12-4; d_call: -; clone_size: many; cdr3_nt: TGTGCCAGCAGGGAACAGGGTGTTGCAGATACGCAGTATTTT; cdr3_aa: CASREQGVADTQYF
j_call: TRBJ2-3; v_call: TRBV4-3; d_call: TRBD2; clone_size: -; cdr3_nt: TGCGCCAGCAGCCAAGATTGGCGACTAGCGGGGGACCGCACAGATACGCAGTATTTT; cdr3_aa: CASSQDWRLAGDRTDTQYF
j_call: TRBJ2-3; v_call: TRBV2; d_call: TRBD2; clone_size: many; cdr3_nt: TGTGCCAGCAGCCCCGGGCTAGCGGGGGGTTGGTTGGCAGATACGCAGTATTTT; cdr3_aa: CASSPGLAGGWLADTQYF
j_call: TRBJ1-3; v_call: TRBV6-2/TRBV6-3; d_call: -; clone_size: -; cdr3_nt: TGTGCCAGCAGTCGAACCCCTCAGGGCGGACCCCGCTCTGGAAACACCATATATTTT; cdr3_aa: CASSRTPQGGPRSGNTIYF
j_call: TRBJ2-5; v_call: TRBV6-5; d_call: TRBD2; clone_size: many; cdr3_nt: TGTGCCAGCAGTTTGGAACTAGCGGGGGGAGAGACCCAGTACTTC; cdr3_aa: CASSLELAGGETQYF
j_call: TRBJ2-4; v_call: TRBV6-1; d_call: -; clone_size: -; cdr3_nt: TGTGCCAGCACTCTGAACCCTCAGGGACCTCTAGCCAAAAACATTCAGTACTTC; cdr3_aa: CASTLNPQGPLAKNIQYF
j_call: TRBJ2-7; v_call: TRBV6-2/TRBV6-3; d_call: -; clone_size: -; cdr3_nt: TGTGCCAGCACCTTGGGGGCCGAGCAGTACTTC; cdr3_aa: CASTLGAEQYF
j_call: TRBJ2-1; v_call: TRBV4-3; d_call: TRBD2; clone_size: many; cdr3_nt: TGCGCCAGCAGCCAAGGGCGGGGGGGGAGCTCCTACAATGAGCAGTTCTTC; cdr3_aa: CASSQGRGGSSYNEQFF
j_call: TRBJ1-5; v_call: TRBV19; d_call: TRBD1; clone_size: few; cdr3_nt: TGTGCCAGTAGTAGGGACAGGCTAAGCAATCAGCCCCAGCATTTT; cdr3_aa: CASSRDRLSNQPQHF
j_call: TRBJ1-2; v_call: TRBV7-2; d_call: -; clone_size: few; cdr3_nt: TGTGCCAGCAGCTTATCCCGGCGGGGGGGGCTCTATGGCTACACCTTC; cdr3_aa: CASSLSRRGGLYGYTF
j_call: TRBJ2-7; v_call: TRBV20-1; d_call: -; clone_size: many; cdr3_nt: TGCAGTGCTAGAGCCAGACCGACAGGCTACGAGCAGTACTTC; cdr3_aa: CSARARPTGYEQYF
j_call: TRBJ1-4; v_call: TRBV10-3; d_call: TRBD1; clone_size: few; cdr3_nt: TGTGCCATCAGTGAGAAGGAGGGGGCGCGGAGAGAAAAACTGTTTTTT; cdr3_aa: CAISEKEGARREKLFF
j_call: TRBJ1-2; v_call: TRBV29-1; d_call: -; clone_size: many; cdr3_nt: TGCAGCGTTACGGCCATGGCAGGGCCGACCTATGGCTACACCTTC; cdr3_aa: CSVTAMAGPTYGYTF
j_call: TRBJ2-1; v_call: TRBV12-3/TRBV12-4; d_call: -; clone_size: few; cdr3_nt: TGTGCCAGCAGTCGACAGGAAGGCAATGAGCAGTTCTTC; cdr3_aa: CASSRQEGNEQFF
j_call: TRBJ2-5; v_call: TRBV7-9; d_call: TRBD1; clone_size: many; cdr3_nt: TGTGCCAGCAGCCCTCCTGCCGGGACAGGGGAAGAGACCCAGTACTTC; cdr3_aa: CASSPPAGTGEETQYF
j_call: TRBJ2-2; v_call: TRBV11-2; d_call: TRBD1; clone_size: many; cdr3_nt: TGTGCCAGCAGCACGGGGACAGAGACGAACACCGGGGAGCTGTTTTTT; cdr3_aa: CASSTGTETNTGELFF
j_call: TRBJ2-1; v_call: TRBV5-1; d_call: -; clone_size: -; cdr3_nt: TGCGCCAGCAGCTTGGCCGGGTTCCAGCGTTCCAACAATGAGCAGTTCTTC; cdr3_aa: CASSLAGFQRSNNEQFF
j_call: TRBJ2-2; v_call: TRBV2; d_call: -; clone_size: many; cdr3_nt: TGTGCCAGCAGATCAGACAGGAACACCGGGGAGCTGTTTTTT; cdr3_aa: CASRSDRNTGELFF
j_call: TRBJ2-4; v_call: TRBV21-1; d_call: -; clone_size: -; cdr3_nt: TGTGCCAGCAGCAAACGACGACAGCAGAGAGCCAAAAACAATCAGTACTTC; cdr3_aa: CASSKRRQQRAKNNQYF
j_call: TRBJ2-1; v_call: TRBV28; d_call: TRBD2; clone_size: -; cdr3_nt: TGTGCCAGCAGCCCCCGACTAGCGGGGACCAATGAGCAGTTCTTC; cdr3_aa: CASSPRLAGTNEQFF
j_call: TRBJ2-5; v_call: TRBV5-5; d_call: -; clone_size: many; cdr3_nt: TGTGCCAGCAGCCTGCCGGGGAAAGAGACCCAGTACTTC; cdr3_aa: CASSLPGKETQYF
j_call: TRBJ1-1; v_call: TRBV19; d_call: TRBD1; clone_size: many; cdr3_nt: TGTGCCAGTTCTTCGACAGGGGGATTTAGCGTGGCTTTCTTT; cdr3_aa: CASSSTGGFSVAFF
j_call: TRBJ1-6; v_call: TRBV7-9; d_call: TRBD1; clone_size: many; cdr3_nt: TGTGCCAGCAGCCGCATAGCGACAGGGGGTTCCCAACCCCTGGATGGTAATTCACCCCTCCACTTT; cdr3_aa: CASSRIATGGSQPLDGNSPLHF
j_call: TRBJ1-4; v_call: TRBV4-3; d_call: -; clone_size: many; cdr3_nt: TGCGCCAGCAGCCAAGATCCGGGGAGGGGCGAAAAACTGTTTTTT; cdr3_aa: CASSQDPGRGEKLFF
j_call: TRBJ1-6; v_call: TRBV4-3; d_call: -; clone_size: many; cdr3_nt: TGCGCCAGCAGTCAATCCTCCGGGGCTTCTAATTCACCCCTCCACTTT; cdr3_aa: CASSQSSGASNSPLHF
j_call: TRBJ1-5; v_call: TRBV29-1; d_call: TRBD1; clone_size: many; cdr3_nt: TGCAGCGGTAGGACAGGGGATCAGCCCCAGCATTTT; cdr3_aa: CSGRTGDQPQHF
j_call: TRBJ2-1; v_call: TRBV11-2; d_call: TRBD1; clone_size: -; cdr3_nt: TGTGCCAGCAGCTTAGTCACAGGGGGTACACGCAATGAGCAGTTCTTC; cdr3_aa: CASSLVTGGTRNEQFF
j_call: TRBJ2-2; v_call: TRBV6-2/TRBV6-3; d_call: -; clone_size: -; cdr3_nt: TGTGCCAGCAGTTACTCGCTGGGCGGATACACCGGGGAGCTGTTTTTT; cdr3_aa: CASSYSLGGYTGELFF
j_call: TRBJ2-5; v_call: TRBV7-2; d_call: -; clone_size: -; cdr3_nt: TGTGCCAGCAGCTTTAGCGGAGTTGCGAAAGAGACCCAGTACTTC; cdr3_aa: CASSFSGVAKETQYF
j_call: TRBJ2-7; v_call: TRBV10-3; d_call: -; clone_size: many; cdr3_nt: TGTGCCATCAGTCCGCGGGGCCGAACCTACGAGCAGTACTTC; cdr3_aa: CAISPRGRTYEQYF
j_call: TRBJ2-3; v_call: TRBV2; d_call: -; clone_size: -; cdr3_nt: TGTGCCAGCAGTGAGGGTAGCGGACCCCTGAACACGCAGTATTTT; cdr3_aa: CASSEGSGPLNTQYF
j_call: TRBJ2-7; v_call: TRBV9; d_call: -; clone_size: many; cdr3_nt: TGTGCCAGCAGCGTAATGGGGGTATCCGACGAGCAGTACTTC; cdr3_aa: CASSVMGVSDEQYF
j_call: TRBJ1-2; v_call: TRBV19; d_call: TRBD1; clone_size: many; cdr3_nt: TGTGCCAGTAGCCCCGGGACAGGGCACTATGGCTACACCTTC; cdr3_aa: CASSPGTGHYGYTF
j_call: TRBJ2-7; v_call: TRBV11-2; d_call: TRBD2; clone_size: many; cdr3_nt: TGTGCCAGCAGCTTTGGGGGGGACGAGCAGTACTTC; cdr3_aa: CASSFGGDEQYF
j_call: TRBJ2-5; v_call: TRBV28; d_call: -; clone_size: -; cdr3_nt: TGTGCCAGCAGTCCTCCCGGGACATCGAGACAAGAGACCCAGTACTTC; cdr3_aa: CASSPPGTSRQETQYF
j_call: TRBJ1-2; v_call: TRBV7-6; d_call: TRBD1; clone_size: few; cdr3_nt: TGTGCCAGCAGCCCAACAGGGGGCTATGGCTACACCTTC; cdr3_aa: CASSPTGGYGYTF
j_call: TRBJ2-5; v_call: TRBV7-6; d_call: -; clone_size: many; cdr3_nt: TGTGCCAGCAGCTTTAGTCAAGAGACCCAGTACTTC; cdr3_aa: CASSFSQETQYF
j_call: TRBJ1-1; v_call: TRBV20-1; d_call: -; clone_size: many; cdr3_nt: TGCAGTGCTAGAGATCTAAGGCGGGAGAACACTGAAGCTTTCTTT; cdr3_aa: CSARDLRRENTEAFF
j_call: TRBJ2-7; v_call: TRBV12-5; d_call: TRBD1; clone_size: many; cdr3_nt: TGTGCTAGTGGTTTGGGGACAGGGGTCAACTACGAGCAGTACTTC; cdr3_aa: CASGLGTGVNYEQYF
j_call: TRBJ1-2; v_call: TRBV7-9; d_call: -; clone_size: many; cdr3_nt: TGTGCCAGCAGCTTAGCGCTTAGGGGAAACTTTGGCTACACCTTC; cdr3_aa: CASSLALRGNFGYTF
j_call: TRBJ2-3; v_call: TRBV18; d_call: -; clone_size: many; cdr3_nt: TGTGCCAGCTCACCACCCTACGGAGTGGCAGATACGCAGTATTTT; cdr3_aa: CASSPPYGVADTQYF
j_call: TRBJ2-5; v_call: TRBV7-6; d_call: TRBD1; clone_size: -; cdr3_nt: TGTGCCAGCAGCTTCTCGACAGGGGTAGAGACCCAGTACTTC; cdr3_aa: CASSFSTGVETQYF
j_call: TRBJ2-3; v_call: TRBV11-3; d_call: -; clone_size: many; cdr3_nt: TGTGCCAGCAGCTTAAATTCACGGGTTGCGCAGTATTTT; cdr3_aa: CASSLNSRVAQYF